The 2 T cell receptor beta chains below all came from one sample that was sequenced in a study of blood T cells in healthy people across ages. The use of a sample-barcoded 5' primer and a J-beta primer mix characterized a second PCR of about 7 to 12 cycles. MiXCR, applied by TCRdb to the 5' RACE reads, yields one record per CDR3 protein. The sample includes 700,000 to 800,000 distinct CDR3 sequences, roughly two fifths seen only once; the top ten take roughly 20%. Sequencing was performed on blood. The receptors shown here come from a woman aged 55-69 years in good health.

This clonotype was observed once. This chain links TRBV27 with TRBJ2-1, with D unresolved. There are 15 residues in the CDR3. Germline values: CDR1 MNHEY, CDR2 SMNVEV (reference sequence). Trimming pared 6 bases from V and 4 bases from J, leaving 16 bases between. CDR3 DNA: TGTGCCAGCAGCCGTGCCCCGATAAATTACAATGAGCAGTTCTTC. This encodes CASSRAPINYNEQFF.

On this clonotype itself: A junction end diverges from the germline sequence, so it may reflect a read error. The chain carries TRBV4-1 and TRBJ1-4, with D possibly being TRBD1 (5 bases). The CDR3 is 13 residues long. Germline V gives CDR1 MGHRA, CDR2 YSYEKL. CDR3 DNA sequence: TGCGCCAGCGGCCAAGATTGGGGCGAAAAACTGTTTTTT. It is translated as CASGQDWGEKLFF.